The 16 T cell receptor beta chains listed next were all sequenced from one sample in a study of T cells after yellow fever vaccination. TCRdb reprocessed the 5' RACE reads with MiXCR, giving one entry per CDR3 protein. The table records under 400,000 distinct CDR3 sequences, about an eighth of them present only once. The input for sequencing was CD4+ T cells sorted from PBMCs, taken 15 days after the yellow fever booster vaccination. These receptors were obtained from a man aged 18 to 29 who received the YFV17D yellow fever vaccine.

The CDR3 sequence is CASSRTGEQYF. The CDR3 nucleotides are TGTGCCAGCAGTCGGACAGGCGAGCAGTACTTC. The rearrangement uses TRBV12-3 or TRBV12-4 and TRBJ2-7, with TRBD1 identical over 7 bases. V shed 5 bases, J shed 6 bases, and the junction held 1 base outside the gene matches. The CDR3 spans 11 residues.

This clonotype occurred many times. V and J are TRBV11-2 and TRBJ1-2; weak D call: TRBD1 (6 bases). CDR1 and CDR2 from the germline V gene are SGHAT and FQNNGV. V was cut by 1 base and J by 4 bases, with 16 bases left in between. The CDR3 runs to 16 residues. The CDR3 protein is CASSLGPYDRSYGYTF. The CDR3 nucleotides are TGTGCCAGCAGCTTAGGTCCTTACGACAGGTCCTATGGCTACACCTTC.

This clonotype has at least ten counts. The V call is TRBV27, the J call TRBJ2-3, with D unresolved. CDR1 and CDR2 (germline): MNHEY, SMNVEV (reference sequence). Trimming took off 5 bases at V and 0 bases at J, with 9 bases between the two ends. The CDR3 has 14 residues. Here the CDR3 reads CASSPRASTDTQYF. CDR3 in DNA: TGTGCCAGCAGTCCAAGAGCGAGCACAGATACGCAGTATTTT.

This clonotype was picked up a small number of times. V is TRBV18 and J is TRBJ2-7; 7 nucleotides match TRBD1. Germline V CDR1 and CDR2: KGHSH, LQKENI. V lost 3 bases, J lost 6 bases, and 8 bases stayed unmatched. The CDR3 runs 14 residues. The CDR3 is CASSPGTGEREQYV. The CDR3, as DNA: TGTGCCAGCTCACCGGGTACAGGGGAACGCGAGCAGTACGTC.

The table lists this clonotype with many counts. V and J are TRBV27 and TRBJ2-3; 8 bases match TRBD1. CDR1 and CDR2 from the germline V gene are MNHEY and SMNVEV (reference sequence). Germline trimming cut 10 bases from V and 2 bases from J; bases unmatched to any gene: 11. This CDR3 contains 15 residues. As DNA, the CDR3 is TGTGCCACCCAGGGGGCGGGGTTCCCCACAGATACGCAGTATTTT. As protein: CATQGAGFPTDTQYF.

This clonotype was observed a handful of times. In DNA, the CDR3 is TGTGCCAGCAGCGTAGGGGAAGGGCCCTATGGCTACACCTTC. This codes for CASSVGEGPYGYTF. This rearrangement joins TRBV9 to TRBJ1-2; D is undetermined. The CDR3 covers 14 residues. CDR1 SGDLS and CDR2 YYNGEE come from the germline V gene. Trimming shortened V by 0 bases and J by 4 bases, and 10 bases separated the two germline ends.

This rearrangement joins TRBV5-4 to TRBJ2-5; D uncertain. Germline-derived CDR1 and CDR2 are SGHNT and YYREEE (reference sequence). Trimming pared 1 base from V and 1 base from J, leaving 20 bases between. CDR3 length: 18 amino acids. CDR3 DNA sequence: TGTGCCAGCAGCTTGCCGCCGACGGGCACGCGATCCCAAGAGACCCAGTACTTC. Translated: CASSLPPTGTRSQETQYF.

There are a few counts of this clonotype. This sequence joins TRBV4-1 and TRBJ1-3; D call uncertain. Germline assignment: CDR1 MGHRA and CDR2 YSYEKL. The ends were cut back, 0 bases at V and 0 bases at J, with 9 bases in the middle. This CDR3 region has 16 residues. The CDR3 region has the DNA TGCGCCAGCAGCCAAGATTTGGAGACCTCTGGAAACACCATATATTTT. Encoded protein: CASSQDLETSGNTIYF.

This clonotype was counted a few times. The rearrangement uses TRBV7-2 and TRBJ2-7, with 8 nucleotides matching TRBD2. Germline loops: CDR1 SGHTA, CDR2 FQGNSA. There are 16 residues in the CDR3. The junction had 7 bases not matched to a gene; V was cut back by 1 base and J by 2 bases. The CDR3 loop reads CASSLVGGGPTYEQYF. In DNA form, the CDR3 reads TGTGCCAGCAGCTTAGTGGGCGGGGGGCCCACCTACGAGCAGTACTTC.

The V call is TRBV20-1, the J call TRBJ1-2; D ambiguous. The length of the CDR3 is 12 residues. Between the trimmed V and J ends, which lost 3 bases and 8 bases, there was a span of 13 bases. From germline, CDR1 is DFQATT and CDR2 SNEGSKA (reference sequence). The CDR3 protein is CSASFILGGYTF. CDR3 nucleotide sequence: TGCAGTGCTAGTTTCATATTAGGAGGCTACACCTTC.

This rearrangement joins TRBV5-1 to TRBJ2-6; 8 bases align to TRBD1. V lost 4 bases, J lost 5 bases, and 5 bases stayed unmatched. This CDR3 comprises 15 residues. Germline assignment: CDR1 SGHRS and CDR2 YFSETQ. The CDR3 nucleotides read TGCGCCAGCAGCCAGGGGACAGGACGGGCCAACGTCCTGACTTTC. It codes for CASSQGTGRANVLTF.

CDR3 residues: CSARDPDQANTEAFF. In DNA form, the CDR3 reads TGCAGTGCTAGAGACCCAGATCAGGCGAACACTGAAGCTTTCTTT. The rearrangement joins TRBV20-1 to TRBJ1-1, with unresolved D. There are 15 residues in the CDR3. CDR1 DFQATT and CDR2 SNEGSKA come from the germline V gene (reference sequence). Trimming left V 0 bases short and J 1 base short, with 12 bases between.

There are many counts of this clonotype. V and J are TRBV12-3 or TRBV12-4 and TRBJ1-1, with D unclear. The CDR3 contains 14 residues. V dropped 1 base and J dropped 4 bases, with 10 bases sitting between them. In DNA, the CDR3 is TGTGCCAGCAGTTTAGGGGCGGTCGGCACTGAAGCTTTCTTT. This codes for CASSLGAVGTEAFF.

This clonotype was seen more than once but under ten times. The rearrangement joins TRBV4-3 to TRBJ1-3; perhaps TRBD1 as D (6 bases). The CDR3 extends over 17 amino acids. Germline V gene lookup returns CDR1 LGHNA and CDR2 YSLEER. V lost 2 bases and J 0 bases, leaving 14 bases between the germline ends. The CDR3 region is CASSQIGGALSGNTIYF. The DNA for the CDR3 is TGCGCCAGCAGCCAAATAGGGGGAGCGCTCTCTGGAAACACCATATATTTT.

This clonotype was counted a few times. The chain carries TRBV20-1 and TRBJ1-5; D ambiguous. The V and J ends lost 0 bases and 3 bases respectively, with 9 bases between them. The CDR3 length is 14 residues. The germline V gene has CDR1 DFQATT and CDR2 SNEGSKA (reference sequence). CDR3 nucleotide sequence: TGCAGTGCTAGAGAGACACCTCCCAATCAGCCCCAGCATTTT. Its translation is CSARETPPNQPQHF.

The chain couples TRBV5-4 to TRBJ1-1; D gene uncertain. Germline CDR1 SGHNT, CDR2 YYREEE (reference sequence). CDR3 length: 14 amino acids. Trimming took off 4 bases at V and 1 base at J, with 11 bases between the two ends. As DNA, the CDR3 is TGTGCCAGCAGCGCAGTAGGTACGAACACTGAAGCTTTCTTT. Its translation: CASSAVGTNTEAFF.